The present entry profiles one TCR beta chain with its context. Its antigen remains unidentified. Peripheral blood genomic DNA, not sorted cells or RNA, was the template. TRB rearrangements spanning V, D and J were amplified using mixed TRB-A/B primers. TCRdb processed the multiplex PCR reads anew with MiXCR; each CDR3 protein has one entry. Altogether around 6,500 distinct CDR3 sequences are present, approximately 22% being singletons, with the ten largest covering about 8.5%. The data derive from a study of T cell repertoires in aging, cancer and after chemotherapy. Study results and caveats: In each cancer cohort, median generation probability increased across chemotherapy, suggesting thymic output rebounded.

This CDR3 is 15 amino acids long. V gave up 8 bases and J gave up 5 bases, with 21 bases separating them. This sequence originates from a human donor with a blood cancer. Material for sequencing was blood. The rearrangement uses TRBV12-3 or TRBV12-4 and TRBJ1-1; perhaps TRBD1 as D (6 bases). This CDR3 is CASSEGGGLSTEAFF. The CDR3 nucleotides read TGTGCCAGCTCCGAAGGTGGGGGCCTGAGTACTGAAGCTTTCTTT.